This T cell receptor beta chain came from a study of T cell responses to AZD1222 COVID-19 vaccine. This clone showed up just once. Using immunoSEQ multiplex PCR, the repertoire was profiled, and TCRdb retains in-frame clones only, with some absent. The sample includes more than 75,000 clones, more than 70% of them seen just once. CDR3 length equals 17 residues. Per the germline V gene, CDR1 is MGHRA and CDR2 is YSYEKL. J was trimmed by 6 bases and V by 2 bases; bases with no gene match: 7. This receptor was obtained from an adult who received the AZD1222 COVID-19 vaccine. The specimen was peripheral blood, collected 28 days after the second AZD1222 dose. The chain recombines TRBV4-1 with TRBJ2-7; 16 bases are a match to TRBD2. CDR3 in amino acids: CASSQTGLAGGSREQYF. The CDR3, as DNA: TGCGCCAGCAGCCAAACGGGACTAGCGGGAGGGTCCCGCGAGCAGTACTTC.